The rows below give T cell receptor beta chains drawn from one sample of a study of cytomegalovirus exposure and HLA in healthy donors. Repertoires were generated with immunoSEQ multiplex PCR, while TCRdb's copy carries only in-frame clones and drops some. The sample lists about 130,000 clones, 75% to 85% occurring once. Sequencing was performed on PBMCs. The receptors were sampled from a man aged 30-40 years in good health and CMV-seropositive. Both conserved end residues are part of each CDR3. Each record gives: V gene, J gene, CDR3 protein.

TRBV7-8	TRBJ2-2	CASSLGSVDGELFF
TRBV5-1	TRBJ1-4	CASSFSSGTASKLFF
TRBV19	TRBJ2-1	CASSIHSGGVGSYNEQFF
TRBV19	TRBJ2-5	CASSIRRGEETQYF
TRBV14	TRBJ1-1	CASSQDSVRGQRAFF
TRBV6-5	TRBJ2-3	CASSRGEGTDTQYF
TRBV27	TRBJ1-1	CASSWSTGGNTEAFF
TRBV6-5	TRBJ1-3	CASTPTGSGNTIYF
TRBV7-3	TRBJ2-6	CASSLTRGGANGLTF
TRBV19	TRBJ2-2	CASSRGAIVGVTGELFF
TRBV7-6	TRBJ2-3	CASSLRASGGSTDTQYF
TRBV6-5	TRBJ2-7	CASNPGQAYSYEQYF
TRBV7-8	TRBJ1-2	CASSFTGVSYGYTF
TRBV4-1	TRBJ2-5	CASSPQGRQGVGETQYF
TRBV30	TRBJ2-7	CAWSAGTGGREQYF
TRBV11-2	TRBJ1-4	CASTSRGTSNEKLFF
TRBV5-1	TRBJ2-1	CASSFPSGGSSSYNEQFF
TRBV13	TRBJ1-6	CASSLESQGSSYNSPLHF
TRBV10-1	TRBJ2-7	CASSERSSYEQYF
TRBV28	TRBJ2-1	CASSLGTDYSYNEQFF
TRBV19	TRBJ1-1	CASSIDGTTMNTEAFF
TRBV27	TRBJ2-2	CASSFMAGVGTGELFF
TRBV7-8	TRBJ2-1	CASSLPQGNEQFF
TRBV2	TRBJ1-5	CASSEPSQPQHF
TRBV27	TRBJ1-5	CASSSLGGRLNQPQHF
TRBV6-1	TRBJ1-2	CASSETGQGVYGYTF
TRBV14	TRBJ2-7	CASSQDRVAQYF
TRBV29-1	TRBJ2-1	CSVGGGASYNEQFF